Each of the 16 T cell receptor beta chains below was sequenced from the same sample in a study of blood T cell repertoires in COVID-19. Sequencing was performed with immunoSEQ multiplex PCR; in TCRdb, only in-frame clones are kept and a portion is missing. The profile shows 95,000 to 100,000 clones, almost 85% of them singletons. Sequencing was done on a sample of peripheral blood. These receptor sequences come from a man in his 70s with acute or convalescent COVID-19.

The V and J genes are TRBV19 and TRBJ2-4, with a tentative D call TRBD2 (7 bases). CDR1 is LNHDA, CDR2 SQIVND, per germline (reference sequence). V lost 6 bases, J lost 1 base, and 19 bases lay in between. The CDR3 is made up of 17 amino acids. CDR3 loop: CASSQGPYGGAKNIQYF. The CDR3 DNA sequence: TGTGCCAGTAGCCAGGGGCCCTACGGGGGGGCCAAAAACATTCAGTACTTC.

The rearrangement uses TRBV19 and TRBJ2-1, with D possibly matching TRBD2 (6 bases). The CDR3 length is 15 residues. The germline gives CDR1 LNHDA, CDR2 SQIVND (reference sequence). Trimming took off 7 bases at V and 0 bases at J, with 13 bases between the two ends. CDR3 residues: CASMYRDSSYNEQFF. For the CDR3, the DNA is TGTGCCAGTATGTACCGGGACTCCTCCTACAATGAGCAGTTCTTC.

V and J are TRBV21-1 and TRBJ1-5. TRBV21-1 is termed a pseudogene. The CDR3 spans 12 residues. The CDR3 bases are TGTGCCAGCAGTAGTGTGAGTCAGCCCCAGCATTTT. Its translation is CASSSVSQPQHF.

The chain links TRBV3-1 (or the pseudogene TRBV3-2) to TRBJ1-2; no definite D call. The CDR3 contains 14 residues. The V end lost 1 base, the J end lost 2 bases, and 8 bases lay between the germline ends. Germline V gene lookup returns CDR1 LGHDT and CDR2 YNNKEL (reference sequence). The CDR3 region is CASSQVEENYGYTF. The CDR3 DNA sequence: TGTGCCAGCAGCCAAGTGGAGGAAAACTATGGCTACACCTTC.

The chain carries TRBV3-1 (or the pseudogene TRBV3-2) and TRBJ1-3; 7 bases fit TRBD1. Germline V gene lookup returns CDR1 LGHDT and CDR2 YNNKEL (reference sequence). V gave up 4 bases and J gave up 0 bases; unmatched junction bases: 3. The CDR3 loop spans 15 amino acids. The CDR3, as DNA: TGTGCCAGCAGCCCCGGGACAGCCTCTGGAAACACCATATATTTT. It encodes CASSPGTASGNTIYF.

The sample holds a few counts of this clone. V and J are TRBV25-1 and TRBJ1-6; D ambiguous. Germline assignment: CDR1 MGHDK and CDR2 SYGVNS. The CDR3 has 14 amino acids. Trimming stripped 8 bases from V and 4 bases from J, with 12 bases between. The CDR3 sequence: CASSLSWYNSPLHF. CDR3 DNA: TGTGCCAGCTCTCTGAGTTGGTATAATTCACCCCTCCACTTT. The variable domain in full, completed from reference TRBV25-1 and TRBJ1-6, reads EADIYQTPRYLVIGTGKKITLECSQTMGHDKMYWYQQDPGMELHLIHYSYGVNSTEKGDLSSESTVSRIRTEHFPLTLESARPSHTSQYLCASSLSWYNSPLHFGNGTRLTVT.

J is TRBJ1-5 and V is TRBV5-1, with 9 bases matching TRBD1. Trimming removed 4 bases from V and 1 base from J; junction bases left unmatched: 3. Germline V gives CDR1 SGHRS, CDR2 YFSETQ. This CDR3 contains 15 residues. The DNA of the CDR3 is TGCGCCAGCAGCCGGGGACAGGGAAGCAATCAGCCCCAGCATTTT. Amino acid sequence: CASSRGQGSNQPQHF.

The V gene is TRBV3-1 (or the pseudogene TRBV3-2), the J gene TRBJ2-7; 7 bases fit TRBD2. The V gene end was trimmed by 4 bases and the J gene end by 3 bases; junction bases not matched to a gene: 3. In germline, CDR1 is LGHDT, CDR2 YNNKEL (reference sequence). This CDR3 is 13 amino acids long. The CDR3 DNA sequence: TGTGCCAGCAGCCGACTAGCCTACTACGAGCAGTACTTC. This codes for CASSRLAYYEQYF.

This chain joins TRBV3-1 (or the pseudogene TRBV3-2) and TRBJ1-1; 8 positions match TRBD1. The germline CDR1 and CDR2 sequences are LGHDT and YNNKEL (reference sequence). This CDR3 is built from 16 residues. Trimming cost V 3 bases and J 3 bases; bases outside gene matches: 9. The DNA of the CDR3 is TGTGCCAGCAGCCATTCACTCAGGGGGCGGGACACTGAAGCTTTCTTT. Its translation: CASSHSLRGRDTEAFF.

The chain uses TRBV11-2 and TRBJ2-5; D is possibly TRBD1 (5 bases). With 3 bases removed from V and 5 bases from J, the gap between germline ends came to 13 bases. This CDR3 is 14 amino acids long. Germline CDR1 SGHAT, CDR2 FQNNGV. CDR3 loop: CASSFAGFGETQYF. The CDR3 coding sequence is TGTGCCAGCAGCTTTGCAGGGTTCGGGGAGACCCAGTACTTC. Using reference TRBV11-2 and TRBJ2-5 for the parts outside the CDR3, the full variable domain is EAGVAQSPRYKIIEKRQSVAFWCNPISGHATLYWYQQILGQGPKLLIQFQNNGVVDDSQLPKDRFSAERLKGVDSTLKIQPAKLEDSAVYLCASSFAGFGETQYFGPGTRLLVL.

This clone was observed once. This chain connects TRBV2 to TRBJ2-3; 14 bases map to TRBD2. CDR1 and CDR2 from the germline V gene are SNHLY and FYNNEI. The CDR3 has 15 residues. The V segment lost 4 bases and the J segment 3 bases; nucleotides outside the gene matches: 0. This CDR3 is CASSGTSGRTDTQYF. The DNA for the CDR3 is TGTGCCAGCAGTGGGACTAGCGGGAGGACAGATACGCAGTATTTT.

This clone was observed a single time. The chain has TRBV4-1 and TRBJ1-4, with 9 bases lining up with TRBD1. The length of the CDR3 is 14 residues. Germline V CDR1 and CDR2: MGHRA, YSYEKL. Trimming cost V 5 bases and J 7 bases; bases outside gene matches: 5. In nucleotides, the CDR3 is TGCGCCAGCAGCTTTGACAGGGGGGTTGAAAAACTGTTTTTT. This translates into CASSFDRGVEKLFF.

The chain joins TRBV6-5 to TRBJ2-7; a possible D gene is TRBD2 (5 bases). Germline-derived CDR1 and CDR2 are MNHEY and SVGAGI. This CDR3 spans 11 amino acids. V lost 7 bases, J lost 6 bases, and 10 bases lay in between. Here the CDR3 reads CASTSRGEQYF. The CDR3 DNA follows: TGTGCCAGCACCTCTCGGGGCGAGCAGTACTTC.

The chain couples TRBV20-1 to TRBJ2-1; tentatively, D is TRBD2 (6 bases). Germline CDR1 and CDR2: DFQATT and SNEGSKA (reference sequence). CDR3 length: 11 residues. V lost 7 bases and J 8 bases, leaving 12 bases between the germline ends. CDR3 loop: CSVRDDHEQFF. The CDR3 DNA is TGCAGTGTGCGGGACGACCATGAGCAGTTCTTC.

The chain combines TRBV28 with TRBJ1-5; D unresolved. V lost 11 bases and J 4 bases, leaving 12 bases between the germline ends. This CDR3 contains 12 residues. The germline V gene has CDR1 MDHEN and CDR2 SYDVKM. The CDR3 coding sequence is TGTGCCGAAAACGCTAGAAATCAGCCCCAGCATTTT. It yields the protein CAENARNQPQHF.

J is TRBJ1-2 and V is TRBV21-1. TRBV21-1 is described as a pseudogene. CDR3 length: 10 residues. The CDR3 DNA follows: TGTGCCAGCGCAAACGGTGGCTACACCTTC. Translated, it gives CASANGGYTF.